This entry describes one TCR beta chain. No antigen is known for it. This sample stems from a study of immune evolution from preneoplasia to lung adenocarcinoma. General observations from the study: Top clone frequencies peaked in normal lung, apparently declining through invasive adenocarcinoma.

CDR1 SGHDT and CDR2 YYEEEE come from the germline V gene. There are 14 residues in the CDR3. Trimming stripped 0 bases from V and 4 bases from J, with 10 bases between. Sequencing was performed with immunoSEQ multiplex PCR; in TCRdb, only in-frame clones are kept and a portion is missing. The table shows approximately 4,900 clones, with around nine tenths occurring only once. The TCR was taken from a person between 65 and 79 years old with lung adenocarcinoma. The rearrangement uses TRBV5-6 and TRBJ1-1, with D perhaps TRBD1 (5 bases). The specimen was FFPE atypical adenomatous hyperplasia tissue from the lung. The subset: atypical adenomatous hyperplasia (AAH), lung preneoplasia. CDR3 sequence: CASSLARRGTEAFF. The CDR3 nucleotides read TGTGCCAGCAGCTTGGCCAGGAGGGGCACTGAAGCTTTCTTT.